Following are 27 T cell receptor beta chains from one sample sequenced in a study of CD8 T cells in ankylosing spondylitis. TCRdb reanalysed the 5' RACE reads using MiXCR and keeps one entry per CDR3 protein. The table includes about 140,000 distinct CDR3 sequences, around a third detected once. The sequencing input was synovial fluid, either unsorted or a sorted T cell fraction (not recorded which). The receptors stem from a male donor with ankylosing spondylitis.

This chain uses TRBV29-1 with TRBJ2-3; TRBD1 agrees at 8 bases. Germline CDR1 is SQVTM and CDR2 is ANQGSEA. CDR3 length: 12 amino acids. V shed 6 bases and J 7 bases; nucleotides not matched to a gene: 6. CDR3 coding DNA: TGCAGCGTGGACAGACAGGGGCATACGCAGTATTTT. This encodes CSVDRQGHTQYF.

The chain joins TRBV12-3 or TRBV12-4 to TRBJ2-3, with a weak D call TRBD2 (7 bases). V was trimmed by 8 bases and J by 4 bases, leaving 19 bases between them. The CDR3 has 15 residues. CDR3 in amino acids: CASSTSGKGADTQYF. CDR3 in DNA: TGTGCCAGCTCTACAAGCGGGAAGGGGGCAGATACGCAGTATTTT.

This clonotype was seen only a few times. V gene TRBV7-8 combines with J gene TRBJ2-7, with 9 bases lining up with TRBD1. Trimming at V came to 0 bases and at J to 2 bases, leaving 2 bases not matched to a gene. Germline V lookup: CDR1 SGHVS, CDR2 FQNEAQ. The CDR3 has 15 residues. The CDR3 DNA reads as TGTGCCAGCAGCTTAGCACAGGGGGCCCCCTACGAGCAGTACTTC. Residues: CASSLAQGAPYEQYF. The whole variable domain, remainder taken from reference TRBV7-8 and TRBJ2-7, is GAGVSQSPRYKVAKRGQDVALRCDPISGHVSLFWYQQALGQGPEFLTYFQNEAQLDKSGLPSDRFFAERPEGSVSTLKIQRTQQEDSAVYLCASSLAQGAPYEQYFGPGTRLTVT.

V and J are TRBV15 and TRBJ2-5; tentative D call: TRBD1 (6 bases). The germline V and J ends were trimmed by 1 base and 4 bases, with 13 bases remaining between them. Looked up from germline, CDR1 is LNHNV and CDR2 is YYDKDF (reference sequence). CDR3 size: 15 residues. The CDR3 region has the DNA TGTGCCACCAGCAGAGTGGTGACAGGAGGAGAGACCCAGTACTTC. Translating it yields CATSRVVTGGETQYF.

The CDR3 bases are TGTGCCAGCAGTCCCTTGGGACAGGCTGGGAATGAGCAGTTCTTC. Translation gives CASSPLGQAGNEQFF. The rearrangement uses TRBV6-1 and TRBJ2-1, with 8 bases fitting TRBD1. The CDR3 has 15 amino acids. Looked up from germline, CDR1 is MNHNS and CDR2 is SASEGT. V dropped 5 bases and J dropped 7; count of bases not matched to a gene: 10.

This sequence joins TRBV20-1 and TRBJ2-3, with 12 bases lining up with TRBD2. Germline CDR1 and CDR2: DFQATT and SNEGSKA (reference sequence). CDR3 length: 16 amino acids. After removal of 6 bases from V and 2 bases from J, the junction contained 9 bases not matched to a gene. CDR3 sequence: CSASSSGGAFTDTQYF. The CDR3 nucleotides read TGCAGTGCCTCCTCTAGCGGGGGGGCTTTCACAGATACGCAGTATTTT.

The sample holds a few counts of this clonotype. The rearrangement uses TRBV28 and TRBJ1-1; no firm D call. The V and J ends lost 5 bases and 3 bases respectively, with 4 bases between them. Germline V gives CDR1 MDHEN, CDR2 SYDVKM. The CDR3 extends over 11 amino acids. CDR3 bases: TGTGCCAGCAGTGGGGACACTGAAGCTTTCTTT. Protein: CASSGDTEAFF.

This clonotype was seen a handful of times. The chain employs TRBV7-2 and TRBJ2-7; possible D gene TRBD2, 5 bases. With 3 bases removed from V and 5 bases from J, the gap between germline ends came to 11 bases. The CDR3 contains 13 residues. Germline V gene data show CDR1 as SGHTA and CDR2 as FQGNSA. CDR3 amino acids: CASSFRGTNEQYF. Written as DNA, the CDR3 is TGTGCCAGCAGCTTTCGGGGTACAAACGAGCAGTACTTC.

This clonotype occurred a few times. The genes are TRBV6-2 or TRBV6-3 and TRBJ2-7, with D possibly TRBD1 on 5 matching bases. Germline CDR1 MNHEY, CDR2 SVGEGT. V was clipped by 2 bases and J by 3 bases, with 11 bases between them. This CDR3 is 14 amino acids long. CDR3: CASSYRGYNYEQYF. CDR3 DNA sequence: TGTGCCAGCAGTTACAGGGGATACAACTACGAGCAGTACTTC.

The chain links TRBV3-1 to TRBJ2-7; the match to TRBD1 covers 8 bases. CDR1 and CDR2 (germline): LGHDT, YNNKEL (reference sequence). The CDR3 contains 16 residues. V shed 4 bases and J 1 base; nucleotides not matched to a gene: 9. CDR3 coding DNA: TGTGCCAGCAGCCGTCCGAGGACAGGGAAATCCTACGAGCAGTACTTC. This translates into CASSRPRTGKSYEQYF.

V and J are TRBV29-1 and TRBJ1-3; D possibly corresponds to TRBD1 (6 bases). The CDR3 sequence is 15 residues long. The V gene's germline CDR1 is SQVTM and CDR2 ANQGSEA. The V gene lost 7 bases and the J gene lost 0 bases, with 16 bases spanning the gap. The CDR3 sequence: CSARQANLSGNTIYF. The CDR3 DNA follows: TGCAGCGCCAGACAGGCTAATCTCTCTGGAAACACCATATATTTT.

The rearrangement links TRBV5-1 to TRBJ1-1; perhaps TRBD1 as D (5 bases). CDR1 SGHRS and CDR2 YFSETQ come from the germline V gene. This CDR3 spans 13 amino acids. V dropped 0 bases and J dropped 4 bases, with 7 bases sitting between them. The CDR3 nucleotides are TGCGCCAGCAGCTTGGGGGGCCCCACTGAAGCTTTCTTT. This translates into CASSLGGPTEAFF.

This clonotype was found a few times. J is TRBJ2-7 and V is TRBV20-1; weak D call: TRBD1 (6 bases). With 3 bases removed from V and 2 bases from J, the gap between germline ends came to 11 bases. The germline gives CDR1 DFQATT, CDR2 SNEGSKA (reference sequence). This CDR3 spans 13 amino acids. The CDR3: CSASRTATYEQYF. The CDR3 DNA sequence: TGCAGTGCTAGCAGGACAGCGACCTACGAGCAGTACTTC.

This clonotype was picked up a small number of times. The rearrangement links TRBV25-1 to TRBJ2-2; D could derive from TRBD1 or TRBD2 (5 bases each). V dropped 3 bases and J dropped 4 bases, with 18 bases sitting between them. The CDR3 runs to 17 residues. The germline CDR1 and CDR2 sequences are MGHDK and SYGVNS. The chain's CDR3 is CASSDTIGDRITGELFF. CDR3 in DNA: TGTGCCAGCAGTGATACTATAGGGGACCGGATCACCGGGGAGCTGTTTTTT. The entire variable domain, with the rest obtained from reference TRBV25-1 and TRBJ2-2, is as follows: EADIYQTPRYLVIGTGKKITLECSQTMGHDKMYWYQQDPGMELHLIHYSYGVNSTEKGDLSSESTVSRIRTEHFPLTLESARPSHTSQYLCASSDTIGDRITGELFFGEGSRLTVL.

The chain employs TRBV5-1 and TRBJ2-5, with 10 bases aligning to TRBD1. The CDR3 extends over 17 amino acids. Germline V lookup: CDR1 SGHRS, CDR2 YFSETQ. Trimming took 4 bases from V and 3 from J; bases not matched to a gene: 12. The CDR3 region has the DNA TGCGCCAGCAGCCCCCGGAGGCTTGGGACAGGGGAAGAGACCCAGTACTTC. Protein: CASSPRRLGTGEETQYF.

This clonotype was observed a handful of times. The rearrangement links TRBV7-9 to TRBJ1-5, with D unresolved. The germline gives CDR1 SEHNR, CDR2 FQNEAQ (reference sequence). CDR3 length: 14 amino acids. Trimming took off 3 bases at V and 0 bases at J, with 6 bases between the two ends. CDR3 sequence: CASSFGNSNQPQHF. Written as DNA, the CDR3 is TGTGCCAGCAGCTTCGGGAATAGCAATCAGCCCCAGCATTTT.

The CDR3 region has the DNA TGTGCCAGCAGCCGTACAGGGGGGAGCACCGGGGAGCTGTTTTTT. As protein: CASSRTGGSTGELFF. V and J are TRBV5-6 and TRBJ2-2, with 8 bases matching TRBD1. Germline CDR1 reads SGHDT; CDR2 reads YYEEEE. The trim removed 4 bases at V and 4 bases at J, leaving 6 bases unmatched. There are 15 residues in the CDR3.

V is TRBV12-3 or TRBV12-4 and J is TRBJ2-1; the match to TRBD2 covers 12 bases. There are 18 residues in the CDR3. V shed 10 bases and J 4 bases; nucleotides not matched to a gene: 17. The chain's CDR3 is CATGSTSGRPTLYNEQFF. In DNA, the CDR3 is TGTGCCACAGGAAGTACTAGCGGGAGGCCAACTCTTTACAATGAGCAGTTCTTC.

The chain is built from TRBV12-3 or TRBV12-4 and TRBJ2-7, with 7 bases lining up with TRBD1. The trim removed 6 bases at V and 6 bases at J, leaving 8 bases unmatched. The CDR3 has 13 amino acids. Here the CDR3 DNA reads TGTGCCAGCAGCTTTTCGAGGGGGCTCGAGCAGTACTTC. It translates to CASSFSRGLEQYF.

V and J are TRBV20-1 and TRBJ2-3; D may correspond to TRBD1 or TRBD2 (6 bases each). Trimming cost V 5 bases and J 5 bases, with 14 bases left between them. Germline V gene sequence: CDR1 DFQATT, CDR2 SNEGSKA (reference sequence). The CDR3 runs to 13 residues. Written as DNA, the CDR3 is TGCAGTGCTCCAAGGGGGGCCGTAGATACGCAGTATTTT. This gives the protein CSAPRGAVDTQYF.

The V gene is TRBV7-2, the J gene TRBJ2-3, with 10 bases matching TRBD1. Germline values: CDR1 SGHTA, CDR2 FQGNSA. V lost 6 bases to trimming and J lost 2 bases; unmatched junction nucleotides: 2. CDR3 length: 14 residues. CDR3 sequence: CASRRQGATDTQYF. CDR3 sequence (DNA): TGTGCCAGCAGGCGACAGGGGGCCACAGATACGCAGTATTTT.

This sequence joins TRBV5-1 and TRBJ2-5; 9 nucleotides agree with TRBD2. J was trimmed by 4 bases and V by 2 bases; bases with no gene match: 3. Germline V gene sequence: CDR1 SGHRS, CDR2 YFSETQ. The CDR3 sequence is 14 residues long. CDR3 amino acids: CASSFNSGGETQYF. CDR3 DNA sequence: TGCGCCAGCAGCTTTAATAGCGGGGGAGAGACCCAGTACTTC.

The rearrangement joins TRBV7-8 to TRBJ2-1; D is possibly TRBD1 or TRBD2 (5 bases each). V was shortened by 7 bases and J by 8 bases, with 15 bases between the two germline ends. The germline CDR1 and CDR2 sequences are SGHVS and FQNEAQ. CDR3 size: 13 residues. The CDR3 here is CASNEGRAHEQFF. The DNA for the CDR3 is TGTGCCAGCAACGAGGGGCGGGCCCATGAGCAGTTCTTC.

The CDR3 bases are TGTGCCAGCTCACCCGAAGGGGCTGGTCAGCCCCAGCATTTT. This sequence encodes CASSPEGAGQPQHF. The J gene is TRBJ1-5, the V gene TRBV18, with D possibly matching TRBD1 (5 bases). Germline V gene lookup returns CDR1 KGHSH and CDR2 LQKENI. Trimming removed 3 bases at V and 6 bases at J, with 12 bases between. This CDR3 has 14 residues.

This clonotype was seen ten or more times. The chain recombines TRBV18 with TRBJ2-7; D is unclear. V dropped 5 bases and J dropped 5 bases, with 10 bases sitting between them. The germline gives CDR1 KGHSH, CDR2 LQKENI. The length of the CDR3 is 12 residues. The CDR3 is CASSYSADEQYF. The CDR3 nucleotides are TGTGCCAGCTCATACTCCGCCGACGAGCAGTACTTC.

This clonotype was seen a few times. The J gene is TRBJ2-6, the V gene TRBV12-3 or TRBV12-4; D ambiguous. The CDR3 runs 15 residues. V was pared by 6 bases and J by 0 bases, with 9 bases between. The CDR3 sequence: CASSVGSSGANVLTF. The CDR3 region has the DNA TGTGCCAGCAGCGTAGGGTCCTCTGGGGCCAACGTCCTGACTTTC.

At least ten counts were recorded for this clonotype. The chain carries TRBV2 and TRBJ2-2; D uncertain. The CDR3 is 14 amino acids. V was trimmed by 6 bases and J by 0 bases, leaving 8 bases between them. Germline values: CDR1 SNHLY, CDR2 FYNNEI. CDR3 protein: CASRPPSNTGELFF. The CDR3 DNA reads TGTGCCAGCAGGCCCCCTTCGAACACCGGGGAGCTGTTTTTT.